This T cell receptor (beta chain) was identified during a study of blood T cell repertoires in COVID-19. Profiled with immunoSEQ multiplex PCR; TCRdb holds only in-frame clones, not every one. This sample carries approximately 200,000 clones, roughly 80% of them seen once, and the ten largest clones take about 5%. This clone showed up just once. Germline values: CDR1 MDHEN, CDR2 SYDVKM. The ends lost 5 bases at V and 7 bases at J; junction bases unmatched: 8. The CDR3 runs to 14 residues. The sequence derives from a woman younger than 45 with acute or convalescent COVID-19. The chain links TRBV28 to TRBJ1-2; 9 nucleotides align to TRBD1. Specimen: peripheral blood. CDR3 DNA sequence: TGTGCCAGCAGTCCCTACAGGGGGCGTTTTGGCTACACCTTC. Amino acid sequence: CASSPYRGRFGYTF.